A single sample gave rise to the 20 T cell receptor beta chains below, sequenced in a study of blood T cell repertoires in COVID-19. Assay: immunoSEQ multiplex PCR; the TCRdb copy retains only in-frame clones and omits some. The data show fewer than 250,000 clones, 65% to 90% seen once. Specimen: peripheral blood. The receptors were gathered from a woman in her 50s with acute or convalescent COVID-19.

CDR3 sequence: CASRKDRDYGYTF. CDR3 nucleotide sequence: TGCGCCAGCAGAAAGGACAGGGACTATGGCTACACCTTC. The chain links TRBV5-1 to TRBJ1-2; TRBD1 aligns across 8 bases. V lost 5 bases, J lost 3 bases, and 3 bases stayed unmatched. The CDR3 has 13 residues. Germline CDR1 reads SGHRS; CDR2 reads YFSETQ.

This clone has just a few counts. This chain uses TRBV7-2 with TRBJ2-7; D unclear. The ends were cut back, 1 base at V and 2 bases at J, with 9 bases in the middle. The CDR3 covers 14 residues. Germline assignment: CDR1 SGHTA and CDR2 FQGNSA. The CDR3 DNA follows: TGTGCCAGCAGCTTAGGTCAGGCCACCTACGAGCAGTACTTC. It yields the protein CASSLGQATYEQYF. Drawing the rest from reference TRBV7-2 and TRBJ2-7, the complete variable domain is GAGVSQSPSNKVTEKGKDVELRCDPISGHTALYWYRQSLGQGLEFLIYFQGNSAPDKSGLPSDRFSAERTGGSVSTLTIQRTQQEDSAVYLCASSLGQATYEQYFGPGTRLTVT.

The genes are TRBV28 and TRBJ2-5, with D possibly TRBD1 on 7 matching bases. V shed 3 bases and J shed 5 bases, with 16 bases lying between them. Per the germline V gene, CDR1 is MDHEN and CDR2 is SYDVKM. The CDR3 totals 15 residues. The CDR3 loop is CASSFVKGAGETQYF. CDR3 bases: TGTGCCAGCAGTTTCGTTAAGGGGGCGGGGGAGACCCAGTACTTC.

V is TRBV28 and J is TRBJ2-7; D uncertain. Between the trimmed V and J ends, which lost 6 bases and 3 bases, there was a span of 12 bases. CDR3 size: 13 residues. The germline V gene encodes CDR1 MDHEN and CDR2 SYDVKM. The CDR3 region has the DNA TGTGCCAGCAGCTCCCCTTTTCGCTACGAGCAGTACTTC. Protein product: CASSSPFRYEQYF.

The chain uses TRBV11-2 and TRBJ2-7; a possible D gene is TRBD2 (6 bases). Germline V gene lookup returns CDR1 SGHAT and CDR2 FQNNGV. This CDR3 spans 14 amino acids. V was cut by 0 bases and J by 5 bases, with 11 bases left in between. The CDR3 loop is CASSLDVRTNEQYF. DNA for the CDR3: TGTGCCAGCAGCTTAGATGTGAGGACTAACGAGCAGTACTTC.

The chain employs TRBV28 and TRBJ1-6; 8 bases align to TRBD1. V was clipped by 5 bases and J by 7 bases; unmatched bases: 10. CDR3 length: 16 residues. Germline lookup yields CDR1 MDHEN and CDR2 SYDVKM. The CDR3 DNA is TGTGCCAGCAGTCCTACCGTAGGACAGGGAAATTCACCCCTCCACTTT. It codes for CASSPTVGQGNSPLHF.

This clone appeared a single time. The chain employs TRBV28 and TRBJ2-2; 9 bases align to TRBD2. V shed 2 bases and J 7 bases; nucleotides not matched to a gene: 5. The germline gives CDR1 MDHEN, CDR2 SYDVKM. The CDR3 has 15 residues. This CDR3 is CASSLAGGPVGELFF. In DNA, the CDR3 is TGTGCCAGCAGTTTAGCGGGAGGGCCGGTCGGGGAGCTGTTTTTT.

This chain links TRBV10-2 with TRBJ2-7, with 10 bases identical to TRBD1. Germline V gene lookup returns CDR1 WSHSY and CDR2 SAAADI. CDR3 length equals 13 residues. V lost 8 bases, J lost 1 base, and 2 bases stayed unmatched. Written as DNA, the CDR3 is TGCGCCAGCCGGACAGGGGGTTCCTACGAGCAGTACTTC. Its protein product is CASRTGGSYEQYF.

This chain connects TRBV4-2 to TRBJ2-3; D might be TRBD1 (5 bases). Germline V gene lookup returns CDR1 LGHNA and CDR2 YNFKEQ. Trimming removed 4 bases at V and 2 bases at J, with 10 bases between. This CDR3 has 14 residues. The CDR3 reads CASSPGHTTDTQYF. The CDR3, as DNA: TGTGCCAGCAGCCCAGGACACACCACAGATACGCAGTATTTT.

The rearrangement joins TRBV7-9 to TRBJ1-1, with TRBD1 matching over 7 bases. CDR3 length equals 15 residues. In germline, CDR1 is SEHNR, CDR2 FQNEAQ (reference sequence). With 5 bases clipped from V and 8 bases from J, the junction kept 14 bases outside the gene matches. The CDR3 region is CASSPTTGARREAFF. The CDR3 DNA follows: TGTGCCAGCAGCCCGACTACAGGGGCGAGAAGAGAAGCTTTCTTT.

Only one count was recorded for this clone. This chain connects TRBV6-5 to TRBJ2-7; TRBD1 is a possible D gene (5 bases). There are 15 residues in the CDR3. The germline gives CDR1 MNHEY, CDR2 SVGAGI. V lost 2 bases and J 3 bases, leaving 14 bases between the germline ends. CDR3 residues: CASSYDRGYYYEQYF. As DNA, the CDR3 is TGTGCCAGCAGTTACGATAGGGGATACTACTACGAGCAGTACTTC.

V gene TRBV4-1 combines with J gene TRBJ1-5; no clear D. The CDR3 length is 14 residues. Germline CDR1 reads MGHRA; CDR2 reads YSYEKL. V lost 0 bases and J 2 bases, leaving 5 bases between the germline ends. The CDR3 DNA reads TGCGCCAGCAGCCAAGATAGAGGCAATCAGCCCCAGCATTTT. Protein: CASSQDRGNQPQHF.

The gene calls are TRBV6-5 and TRBJ1-3; possibly TRBD1 for D (6 bases). The CDR3 extends over 13 amino acids. The germline V gene encodes CDR1 MNHEY and CDR2 SVGAGI. Trimming removed 6 bases at V and 8 bases at J, with 14 bases between. CDR3 loop: CASRRYRDDTIYF. As DNA, the CDR3 is TGTGCCAGCAGACGATACAGGGATGACACCATATATTTT.

The chain combines TRBV27 with TRBJ1-4; D remains unclear. Between the trimmed V and J ends, which lost 2 bases and 7 bases, there was a span of 11 bases. The V gene's germline CDR1 is MNHEY and CDR2 SMNVEV (reference sequence). This CDR3 has 14 amino acids. The CDR3 coding sequence is TGTGCCAGCAGTTTAATTGCCGGAGTTGAAAAACTGTTTTTT. Translated, it gives CASSLIAGVEKLFF.

The chain combines TRBV24-1 with TRBJ2-3, with 9 bases that match TRBD2. This CDR3 region has 18 residues. Germline trimming cut 3 bases from V and 4 bases from J; bases unmatched to any gene: 13. The germline V gene has CDR1 KGHDR and CDR2 SFDVKD. This chain's CDR3 is CATSDTLWRGGGADTQYF. The DNA for the CDR3 is TGTGCCACCAGTGATACCCTTTGGCGGGGGGGTGGGGCAGATACGCAGTATTTT.

The chain combines TRBV7-9 with TRBJ1-1; D might be TRBD1 (6 bases). The CDR3 loop spans 14 amino acids. V dropped 2 bases and J dropped 1 base, with 8 bases sitting between them. Looked up from germline, CDR1 is SEHNR and CDR2 is FQNEAQ (reference sequence). The CDR3 protein is CASSLRQANTEAFF. DNA for the CDR3: TGTGCCAGCAGCTTACGACAGGCGAACACTGAAGCTTTCTTT.

The chain recombines TRBV5-5 with TRBJ2-2; D perhaps matches TRBD2 (6 bases). The CDR3 is 16 residues long. Between the trimmed V and J ends, which lost 0 bases and 4 bases, there was a span of 13 bases. Germline V CDR1 and CDR2: SGHKS, YYEKEE (reference sequence). The CDR3 DNA reads as TGTGCCAGCAGCTTGGCCGTCGGAGGGTCCACCGGGGAGCTGTTTTTT. It yields the protein CASSLAVGGSTGELFF.

The CDR3 here is CAISDWSGSKSYEQYF. The CDR3 DNA sequence: TGTGCCATCAGTGACTGGAGCGGGAGTAAGTCCTACGAGCAGTACTTC. The genes are TRBV10-3 and TRBJ2-7; 8 nucleotides line up with TRBD2. The CDR3 contains 16 residues. Germline V gene sequence: CDR1 ENHRY, CDR2 SYGVKD. Trimming at V came to 3 bases and at J to 1 base, leaving 8 bases not matched to a gene.

V usage is TRBV30 and J usage is TRBJ1-6; D ambiguous. This CDR3 comprises 15 residues. Looked up from germline, CDR1 is GTSNPN and CDR2 is SVGIG (reference sequence). V lost 0 bases and J lost 2, with 8 bases in between. The CDR3, as DNA: TGTGCCTGGAGTGTATCCAGTACCTATAATTCACCCCTCCACTTT. Encoded protein: CAWSVSSTYNSPLHF.

The gene calls are TRBV27 and TRBJ2-5; 8 positions agree with TRBD2. CDR3 size: 15 residues. With 10 bases clipped from V and 1 base from J, the junction kept 11 bases outside the gene matches. Germline V lookup: CDR1 MNHEY, CDR2 SMNVEV (reference sequence). CDR3 sequence: CATGLGAGGQETQYF. For the CDR3, the DNA is TGTGCCACTGGCTTGGGGGCGGGAGGCCAAGAGACCCAGTACTTC.